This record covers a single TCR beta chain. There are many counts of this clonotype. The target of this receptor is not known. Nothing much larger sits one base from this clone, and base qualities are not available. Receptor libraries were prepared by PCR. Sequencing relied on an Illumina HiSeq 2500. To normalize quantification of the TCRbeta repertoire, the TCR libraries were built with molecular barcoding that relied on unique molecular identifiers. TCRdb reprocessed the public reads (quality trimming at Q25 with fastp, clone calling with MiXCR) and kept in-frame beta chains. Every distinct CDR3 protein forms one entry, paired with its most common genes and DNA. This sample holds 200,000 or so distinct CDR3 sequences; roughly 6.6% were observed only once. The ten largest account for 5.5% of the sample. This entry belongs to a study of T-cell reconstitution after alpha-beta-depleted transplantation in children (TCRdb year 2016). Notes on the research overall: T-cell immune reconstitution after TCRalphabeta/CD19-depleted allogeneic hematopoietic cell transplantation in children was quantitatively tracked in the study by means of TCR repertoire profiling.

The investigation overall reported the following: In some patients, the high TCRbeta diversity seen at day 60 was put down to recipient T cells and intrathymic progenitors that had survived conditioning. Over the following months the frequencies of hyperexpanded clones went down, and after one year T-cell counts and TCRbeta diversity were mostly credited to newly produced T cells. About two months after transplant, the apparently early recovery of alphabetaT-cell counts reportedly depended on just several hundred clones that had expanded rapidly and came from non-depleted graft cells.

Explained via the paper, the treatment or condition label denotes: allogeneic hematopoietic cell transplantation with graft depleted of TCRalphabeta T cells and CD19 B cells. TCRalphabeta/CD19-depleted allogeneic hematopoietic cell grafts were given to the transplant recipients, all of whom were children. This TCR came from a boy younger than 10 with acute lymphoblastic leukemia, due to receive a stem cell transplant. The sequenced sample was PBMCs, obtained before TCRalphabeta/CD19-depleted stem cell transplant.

The sequenced DNA is TGTGCCAGCAAAACTACAGGGGTGGCAGAGACCCAGTACTTC. The resulting protein is CASKTTGVAETQYF. This sequence uses TRBV28 and TRBJ2-5, and 7 bases in between align with TRBD1. Reading the germline V gene gives CDR1 MDHEN and CDR2 SYDVKM. V has 7 bases trimmed and J has 4 bases trimmed; junction bases matching no gene number 9. The CDR3 sequence holds 14 residues, the cysteine and phenylalanine included. Here the CDR3 DNA is all that survives: 42 bases in frame from base 1.